The 20 T cell receptor beta chains given below trace back to one sample, sequenced in a study of cytomegalovirus exposure and HLA in healthy donors. The PCR contained 60 Vbeta and 13 Jbeta primers. The repertoire was sequenced with immunoSEQ multiplex PCR; TCRdb's copy has only in-frame clones and lacks some. The table lists roughly 170,000 clones, 60% to 85% of them singletons. Sequenced sample: PBMCs. These receptors all come from a female donor in good health and CMV-seronegative.

The chain is built from TRBV6-6 and TRBJ2-3; TRBD2 matches 11 bases. The junction had 9 bases not matched to a gene; V was cut back by 6 bases and J by 13 bases. The germline CDR1 and CDR2 sequences are MNHNY and SVGAGI (reference sequence). This CDR3 has 13 amino acids. CDR3: CASRPNPTSGEYF. For the CDR3, the DNA is TGTGCCAGCAGGCCGAACCCGACTAGCGGGGAGTATTTT.

On this clone itself: Germline is not matched at one junction end, which may reflect a read error. The chain employs TRBV28 and TRBJ1-2, with D possibly matching TRBD1 (5 bases). Germline CDR1 reads MDHEN; CDR2 reads SYDVKM. The CDR3 sequence is 12 residues long. For the CDR3, the DNA is TGTGCCAGCAGTTGGGCTCAGCATGGGGGGGCCTTC. It specifies CASSWAQHGGAF.

The rearrangement uses TRBV14 and TRBJ2-2; D may be TRBD2 (6 bases). CDR1 and CDR2 from the germline V gene are SGHDN and FVKESK. Between the trimmed V and J ends, which lost 2 bases and 2 bases, there was a span of 12 bases. The CDR3 has 16 residues. The CDR3 DNA reads TGTGCCAGCAGCCAATTCTCGGGAGTTAACACCGGGGAGCTGTTTTTT. The encoded protein is CASSQFSGVNTGELFF.

This chain connects TRBV28 to TRBJ2-5; 9 bases line up with TRBD2. Trimming at V came to 1 base and at J to 4 bases, leaving 10 bases not matched to a gene. The CDR3 is 17 residues long. CDR1 MDHEN and CDR2 SYDVKM come from the germline V gene. The CDR3 coding sequence is TGTGCCAGCAGTTTATATGGGCGGGAGGGGGTTCGAGAGACCCAGTACTTC. Translated: CASSLYGREGVRETQYF.

The CDR3 nucleotides read TGTGCCAGCAGCTTGGGACAGGGGGCGGTTGGCTACACCTTC. Protein: CASSLGQGAVGYTF. The chain joins TRBV7-9 to TRBJ1-2; 12 positions match TRBD1. This CDR3 has 14 residues. J was trimmed by 7 bases and V by 3 bases; bases with no gene match: 3. Germline V gene lookup returns CDR1 SEHNR and CDR2 FQNEAQ (reference sequence).

A note on this clone: One junction end does not reproduce the germline sequence, and a read error may be involved. The J gene is TRBJ2-6, the V gene TRBV5-4, with D possibly being TRBD1 (6 bases). This CDR3 spans 15 amino acids. Germline V gene sequence: CDR1 SGHNT, CDR2 YYREEE (reference sequence). The DNA for the CDR3 is TGTGCCAGCAGCCTCAGGGGCTCTGGGGCCAACGGCCTGACTTTC. This sequence encodes CASSLRGSGANGLTF.

This clone came up once. The chain employs TRBV29-1 and TRBJ1-2; maybe TRBD1 (6 bases). This CDR3 region has 14 residues. The germline V gene has CDR1 SQVTM and CDR2 ANQGSEA. The V end was cut by 2 bases, the J end by 2 bases, with 12 bases between. The CDR3 nucleotides read TGCAGCGTTGAAAACAGGGAAAGGAACTATGGCTACACCTTC. It specifies CSVENRERNYGYTF.

This clone was counted a single time. This chain uses TRBV6-5 with TRBJ1-1; D remains ambiguous. The CDR3 length is 13 residues. Germline loops: CDR1 MNHEY, CDR2 SVGAGI. Trimming left V 2 bases short and J 8 bases short, with 12 bases between. The CDR3 sequence: CASSYKLGDEAFF. The CDR3 DNA follows: TGTGCCAGCAGTTACAAGTTGGGAGACGAAGCTTTCTTT.

Comments on this clone: The junction differs from germline at one of its ends, possibly a read error. This chain links TRBV6-5 with TRBJ2-6; perhaps TRBD1 as D (5 bases). Per germline, CDR1 MNHEY and CDR2 SVGAGI. The CDR3 consists of 15 residues. CDR3 region: CASSYRTSGANGLTF. DNA for the CDR3: TGTGCCAGCAGTTACCGGACCTCTGGGGCCAACGGCCTGACTTTC.

The V and J genes are TRBV12-2 and TRBJ1-3; TRBD1 reflects the table's D call only, with no check against the DNA. TRBV12-2 is shown as a pseudogene. This CDR3 spans 16 amino acids. The DNA for the CDR3 is TGTGCAAGTCGCTTAGCCCCGCAGGGCTCTGGAAACACCATATATTTT. This translates into CASRLAPQGSGNTIYF.

This chain connects TRBV7-7 to TRBJ2-7, with 9 bases lining up with TRBD1. The CDR3 extends over 15 amino acids. V lost 1 base and J lost 7; bases outside the gene matches: 8. Germline CDR1 SSHAT, CDR2 FNYEAQ (reference sequence). The CDR3 coding sequence is TGTGCCAGCAGCTTAGACGACAGGGGGATCGAGGAGCAGTACTTC. This sequence encodes CASSLDDRGIEEQYF.

Only a few counts were recorded for this clone. One junction end disagrees with the germline gene, perhaps due to a read error. The chain is built from TRBV5-1 and TRBJ2-6; 7 bases align to TRBD1. Germline CDR1 is SGHRS and CDR2 is YFSETQ. This CDR3 has 15 amino acids. CDR3 coding DNA: TGCGCCAGCAGCAGTACAGGGGACGGGGCCAACGGCCTGACTTTC. It is translated as CASSSTGDGANGLTF.

The chain employs TRBV11-2 and TRBJ1-4; the match to TRBD1 covers 9 bases. CDR1 and CDR2 from the germline V gene are SGHAT and FQNNGV. J lost 7 bases, V lost 0 bases, and 6 bases had no gene match. CDR3 length equals 16 residues. DNA of the CDR3: TGTGCCAGCAGCTTAGAAGGGGGACAGGGCCGTGAAAAACTGTTTTTT. Its translation: CASSLEGGQGREKLFF.

The CDR3 nucleotides are TGTGCCAGCAGCTTCCCGGGGGGAAGGTCAGGTACCGGGGAGCTGTTTTTT. The encoded protein is CASSFPGGRSGTGELFF. This rearrangement joins TRBV7-2 to TRBJ2-2, with TRBD2 identical over 7 bases. V lost 3 bases to trimming and J lost 5 bases; unmatched junction nucleotides: 12. Germline CDR1 and CDR2: SGHTA and FQGNSA. The CDR3 contains 17 residues.

This chain connects TRBV27 to TRBJ1-2; 8 nucleotides agree with TRBD1. Germline values: CDR1 MNHEY, CDR2 SMNVEV (reference sequence). This CDR3 contains 14 residues. The V segment lost 5 bases and the J segment 2 bases; nucleotides outside the gene matches: 4. The DNA of the CDR3 is TGTGCCAGCAGTCCATGGACAGGGAACTATGGCTACACCTTC. This codes for CASSPWTGNYGYTF.

The chain carries TRBV27 and TRBJ1-3, with a possible D match to TRBD1 (5 bases). The CDR3 runs 17 residues. V lost 5 bases, J lost 4 bases, and 21 bases lay in between. The germline V gene encodes CDR1 MNHEY and CDR2 SMNVEV (reference sequence). The CDR3 reads CASSIRTPQRRGNTIYF. The CDR3, as DNA: TGTGCCAGCAGTATCCGGACACCTCAAAGGAGAGGAAACACCATATATTTT.

The genes are TRBV4-3 and TRBJ2-1, with 9 bases matching TRBD2. CDR3 size: 19 residues. V lost 2 bases, J lost 8 bases, and 19 bases stayed unmatched. CDR1 is LGHNA and CDR2 is YSLEER in the germline V gene. CDR3 protein: CASSQNPPVGGRAVDEQFF. CDR3 nucleotides: TGCGCCAGCAGCCAAAATCCCCCCGTGGGCGGGAGGGCCGTGGATGAGCAGTTCTTC.

In nucleotides, the CDR3 is TGTGCCGACCCGAAGGGAGCGGGAGGGCCAGAAGAGCAGTTCTTC. Translation: CADPKGAGGPEEQFF. The rearrangement links TRBV7-9 to TRBJ2-1; TRBD2 aligns across 10 bases. This CDR3 comprises 15 residues. Looked up from germline, CDR1 is SEHNR and CDR2 is FQNEAQ (reference sequence). The trim removed 11 bases at V and 10 bases at J, leaving 17 bases unmatched. Supplemented by reference TRBV7-9 and TRBJ2-1, the full variable domain reads DTGVSQNPRHKITKRGQNVTFRCDPISEHNRLYWYRQTLGQGPEFLTYFQNEAQLEKSRLLSDRFSAERPKGSFSTLEIQRTEQGDSAMYLCADPKGAGGPEEQFFGPGTRLTVL.

CDR3 sequence reads: CASSGGIGEAFF. The CDR3 DNA follows: TGTGCCAGCAGCGGAGGAATCGGAGAAGCTTTCTTT. This chain links TRBV6-5 with TRBJ1-1; no firm D call. Germline values: CDR1 MNHEY, CDR2 SVGAGI. CDR3 length: 12 amino acids. Trimming pared 6 bases from V and 8 bases from J, leaving 13 bases between.

In DNA form, the CDR3 reads TGTGCCAGCAGCCTACATACGCGGAGGGGCACTGAAGCTTTCTTT. Residues: CASSLHTRRGTEAFF. The genes are TRBV7-2 and TRBJ1-1; a weak D match, TRBD1 (5 bases). With 5 bases removed from V and 4 bases from J, the gap between germline ends came to 17 bases. The CDR3 is made up of 15 amino acids. Germline CDR1 reads SGHTA; CDR2 reads FQGNSA. The full variable domain, its missing parts supplied by reference TRBV7-2 and TRBJ1-1, is GAGVSQSPSNKVTEKGKDVELRCDPISGHTALYWYRQSLGQGLEFLIYFQGNSAPDKSGLPSDRFSAERTGGSVSTLTIQRTQQEDSAVYLCASSLHTRRGTEAFFGQGTRLTVV.